This section outlines one T cell receptor beta chain sequence together with its context. Its antigen is currently unknown. This sample is part of a study of beta chain features in type 1 diabetes. Points from the study as a whole: The similarity of naive, central memory and Treg TCRB repertoires appeared greater among patients than among healthy donors. In every one of the four CD4+ subsets, TCRB CDR3s were moderately but significantly shorter in Type 1 diabetes patients.

By way of CD45RO/CCR7/CD25/CD127/CD95/CD27, the CD4+ regulatory, stem cell-like memory, central memory and naive cells were sorted. The whole isolated RNA underwent reverse transcription, so sequencing captured expressed TCRB transcripts. Libraries were prepared by immunoSEQ multiplex PCR; TCRdb keeps only in-frame clonotypes and omits some of them. The repertoire consists of around 310,000 clones, with roughly 14% occurring once and the leading ten covering 0.013% to 0.015%. The sample consisted of naive CD4+ T cells from blood. The receptor was isolated from a woman aged 18-35 years with type 1 diabetes.

CDR3 sequence (DNA): TGTGCCAGCAGCTTGGGACTAGCGGGAGAGCAGTTCTTC. Its protein product is CASSLGLAGEQFF. The V and J genes are TRBV5-4 and TRBJ2-1; 11 nucleotides match TRBD2. This CDR3 has 13 residues. CDR1 is SGHNT and CDR2 is YYREEE in the germline V gene (reference sequence). V gave up 0 bases and J gave up 10 bases; unmatched junction bases: 0.